These T cell receptor beta chains were read from a single sample in a study of PD-1 blockade in mismatch repair-deficient tumors. Clones were read by immunoSEQ multiplex PCR, and TCRdb kept only the in-frame ones, dropping some. This sample has tens of thousands of clones, with 70% to 80% found just once. The sample here was peripheral blood, taken 4 weeks after starting pembrolizumab. These receptors all stem from an adult with mismatch repair-deficient cancer. CDR3s leave out the opening cysteine and the closing phenylalanine or tryptophan. D genes are given only for firm matches.

j_call d_call v_call cdr3_aa
TRBJ2-2 NA TRBV19 ASSKTGNTGELF
TRBJ2-4 NA TRBV11-2 ASSPTWLSAKNIQY
TRBJ2-3 TRBD2 TRBV29-1 SVQLAAYTDTQY
TRBJ1-1 TRBD1 TRBV30 AWSVLGTGRRAAF
TRBJ2-7 TRBD2 TRBV5-1 ASRGLAAYEQY
TRBJ2-5 NA TRBV6-1 ASSELAHYGETQY
TRBJ1-1 NA TRBV10-3 AISETGQGLPEAF
TRBJ2-3 NA TRBV28 ASSLFFSGTDTQY
TRBJ2-7 NA TRBV19 ASSIGTLREQY
TRBJ1-2 TRBD1 TRBV11-3 ASSSTGKNYGYT
TRBJ2-2 TRBD1 TRBV28 ASRDFLPGGKTGELF
TRBJ1-2 NA TRBV29-1 SVDFHGLNGYT
TRBJ2-1 TRBD1 TRBV6-5 ASSYGGQGYDEQF
TRBJ2-3 NA TRBV10-3 AIGRGGDTQY
TRBJ2-3 NA TRBV7-9 ASSPEDFQDTQY
TRBJ2-1 TRBD2 TRBV18 ASSPGTSKVHEQF
TRBJ2-7 NA TRBV27 ASSLRSSSYEQY
TRBJ2-2 NA TRBV27 ASSFDSITNTGELF
TRBJ2-7 TRBD1 TRBV4-1 ASSQGDRRYEQY
TRBJ1-2 NA TRBV6-5 ASRSNYGYT
TRBJ2-1 NA TRBV7-9 ASSFAYNEQF
TRBJ2-3 NA TRBV5-4 ASSLVSTDTQY
TRBJ2-1 NA TRBV5-4 ASSQQDEQF